Below, one TCR beta chain is given with its context. Its antigen is currently unknown. These data originate in a study of T cell responses to AZD1222 COVID-19 vaccine. Study results and limitations: At baseline, seropositivity was found in only a handful of AZD1222 recipients. Unmutated regions of variants are reportedly targeted by nearly half of spike-specific TCRs.

The germline CDR1 and CDR2 sequences are MNHEY and SVGAGI. The CDR3 runs to 13 residues. The V gene lost 5 bases and the J gene lost 8 bases, with 15 bases spanning the gap. The table came from immunoSEQ multiplex PCR; TCRdb's copy has only in-frame clones and leaves some out. The data hold about 140,000 clones, with under 95% observed a single time. Pooling of second doses given at about 4 or about 12 weeks was done. The V and J genes are TRBV6-5 and TRBJ1-2; D may be TRBD1 (6 bases). This receptor was obtained from an adult who received the AZD1222 COVID-19 vaccine. Sequenced material: peripheral blood, taken 28 days after the second AZD1222 dose. CDR3 loop: CASSIDRLGGYTF. In DNA, the CDR3 is TGTGCCAGCAGTATTGACAGGCTCGGGGGCTACACCTTC.